This T cell receptor (beta chain) came from a study of T cell responses to AZD1222 COVID-19 vaccine (dated by TCRdb to the early 2020s). Describing the broader study: TCR sequencing covered fewer than 250 trial participants: about 210 given two doses of AZD1222 and approximately 25 given two doses of MenACWY control vaccine. Enrollment into the trials was organized by age into subgroups of 18-55, 56-69 and 70-plus years, and those subgroups contained around 150, 28 and 57 TCR-sequenced participants, respectively.

This clone was counted a few times. Its specific antigen is unknown. The input lacks base qualities; no much larger clone sits a single base away. The CDR3 regions of human TCRbeta chains were analyzed by immunosequencing. The study's own analysis went as follows. TCRs in the repertoires were compared against a reference library of SARS-CoV-2-specific TCRs that had been generated with the MIRA antigen-specificity platform. Breadth meant the fraction of unique TCRs that were SARS-CoV-2-associated, whereas depth meant the fraction of total T cells that were SARS-CoV-2-associated. Using the MIRA data, every spike-specific TCR was mapped to the spike region that the TCR reacted to and assigned to either a CD4 or a CD8 class. Log10-transformed breadth and depth values were compared by one-way ANOVA with Sidak's multiple comparisons tests. TCRdb re-hosts the immuneACCESS table, in-frame sequences only. Its copies lack some clones; in the studies checked, an unresolved V gene accounts for under half of them, and the cause for the rest is not known. V, J and clone size are those of that table, while D and trimming were read from the DNA. For this sample the table gives approximately 150,000 clones, of which more than 85% were detected only once. Approximately 3.4% of the sample is held by the ten biggest clonotypes.

The time point label of this sample denotes: about 28 days (+/-7) after the second vaccine dose. AZD1222 recipients with second doses at about 4 weeks or about 12 weeks were pooled, because spike-specific TCR depth and breadth did not differ between schedules. Vaccinee samples were obtained from the UK trials COV001 and COV002, which included a single-blind randomized controlled phase 2/3 trial of AZD1222 (ChAdOx1 nCoV-19) in healthy adults. For TCRbeta chain sequencing, PBMC samples from trial participants were taken at day 0 and at day 28 after the second dose. The paper's findings and limits, for the study overall: Nearly half of unique spike-specific TCRs reportedly recognized epitopes outside regions mutated in the B.1.351 and B.1.1.7 variants. The 56-69-year group was small, and its depth increase did not reach significance, likely because of low power. Most participants were white British and females outnumbered males, and the authors suggested that clonal diversity may have been underestimated. Conclusions about previously exposed vaccinees are limited, since just five to seven AZD1222 recipients were seropositive for SARS-CoV-2 at baseline. Because no day 14 peak-response samples were available, the repertoires could be characterized only after the peak T cell response. The vaccine-associated CD4 TCRs covered the entire spike protein, and the dominant responses fell in regions 160-218 and 743-854. After two AZD1222 doses, both the breadth and the depth of spike-specific TCRs were significantly higher than at day 0 and than in MenACWY recipients.

CDR1 MNHEY and CDR2 SMNVEV are derived from the germline V gene (reference sequence). V and J lose 2 bases and 1 base, and a span of 2 bases separates them. The cysteine opens and the phenylalanine closes a CDR3 of 13 amino acids. The kept DNA is CDR3 alone, 39 bases in frame from the first base. The clonotype originates from an adult who received the AZD1222 COVID-19 vaccine. Sequences were derived from peripheral blood, sampled 28 days after the second AZD1222 dose. This chain is built from TRBV27 and TRBJ1-4; no D segment can be confidently identified. In nucleotides, the sequence is TGTGCCAGCAGTTTAGAAACTAATGAAAAACTGTTTTTT. Its protein product is CASSLETNEKLFF.